This T cell receptor (beta chain) stems from a study of blood T cells in healthy people across ages. Whole-study results and caveats: While age rose, TCR beta diversity per million T cells dropped in a roughly linear way.

Individuals who donated were healthy Caucasians from Russia aged roughly 6 to 100. A few counts support this clonotype. Its antigen is not known. Together with a sample-barcoded 5' primer, a J-beta primer mix was included in a second PCR lasting about 6 to 11 cycles. All cDNA molecules were each tagged by a template-switch adaptor with 12 random nucleotides. MiXCR, applied by TCRdb to the 5' RACE reads, yields one record per CDR3 protein. In the table there are over 700,000 distinct CDR3 sequences, more than 20% of which are singletons. The data were also submitted as part of a second study, on T cells of mothers and their children. That work contributes: Samples were provided by three healthy Caucasian mothers and their six children.

The receptor was isolated from a boy younger than 18 in good health. Source material: blood.

CDR3 nucleotide sequence: TGTGCCAGCAGCGTGAGTCCCCCAGATACGCAGTATTTT. Translating gives CASSVSPPDTQYF. The chain uses TRBV9 and TRBJ2-3; D remains ambiguous. Germline CDR1 is SGDLS and CDR2 is YYNGEE. V shed 2 bases and J shed 4 bases, with 8 bases lying between them. The CDR3 length is 13 residues.